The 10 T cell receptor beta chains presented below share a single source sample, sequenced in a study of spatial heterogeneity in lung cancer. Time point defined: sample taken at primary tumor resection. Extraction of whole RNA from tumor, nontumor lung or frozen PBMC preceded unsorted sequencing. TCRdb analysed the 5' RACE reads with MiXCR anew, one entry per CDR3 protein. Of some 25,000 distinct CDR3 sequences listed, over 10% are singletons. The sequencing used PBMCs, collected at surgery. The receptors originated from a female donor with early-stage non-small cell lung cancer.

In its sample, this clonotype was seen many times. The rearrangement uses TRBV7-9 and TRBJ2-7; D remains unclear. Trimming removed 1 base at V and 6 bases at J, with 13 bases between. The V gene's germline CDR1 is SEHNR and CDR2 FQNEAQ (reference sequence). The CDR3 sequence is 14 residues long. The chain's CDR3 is CASSLVLADGEQYF. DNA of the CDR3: TGTGCCAGCAGCTTAGTTTTGGCTGACGGCGAGCAGTACTTC.

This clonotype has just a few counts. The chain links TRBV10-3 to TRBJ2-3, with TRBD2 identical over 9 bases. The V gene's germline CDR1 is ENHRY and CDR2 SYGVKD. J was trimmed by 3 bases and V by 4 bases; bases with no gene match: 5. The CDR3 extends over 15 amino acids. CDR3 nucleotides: TGTGCCATCAGTGGTAGCGGGGGTGGAACAGATACGCAGTATTTT. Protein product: CAISGSGGGTDTQYF.

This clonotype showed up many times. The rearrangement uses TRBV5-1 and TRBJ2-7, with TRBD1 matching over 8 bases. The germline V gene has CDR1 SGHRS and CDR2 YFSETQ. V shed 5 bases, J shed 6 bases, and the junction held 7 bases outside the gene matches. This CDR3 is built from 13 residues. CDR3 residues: CASRLTGVGEQYF. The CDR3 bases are TGCGCCAGCAGATTGACAGGGGTCGGCGAGCAGTACTTC.

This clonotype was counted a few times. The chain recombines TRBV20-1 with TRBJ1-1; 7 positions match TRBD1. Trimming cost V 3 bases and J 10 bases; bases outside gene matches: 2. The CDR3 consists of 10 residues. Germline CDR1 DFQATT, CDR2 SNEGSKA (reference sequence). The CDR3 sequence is CSASRDRAFF. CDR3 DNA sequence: TGCAGTGCTAGCCGGGACAGAGCTTTCTTT.

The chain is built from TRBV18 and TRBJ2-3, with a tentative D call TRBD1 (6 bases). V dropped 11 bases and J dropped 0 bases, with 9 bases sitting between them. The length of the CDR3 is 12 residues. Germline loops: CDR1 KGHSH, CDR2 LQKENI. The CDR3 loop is CAGDISTDTQYF. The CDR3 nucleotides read TGTGCCGGGGACATTAGCACAGATACGCAGTATTTT.

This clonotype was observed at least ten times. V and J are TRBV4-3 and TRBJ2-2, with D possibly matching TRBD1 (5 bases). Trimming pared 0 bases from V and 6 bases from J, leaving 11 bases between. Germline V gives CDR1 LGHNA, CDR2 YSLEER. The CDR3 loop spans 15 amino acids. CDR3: CASSQDKWGSGELFF. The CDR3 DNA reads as TGCGCCAGCAGCCAAGATAAGTGGGGCTCCGGGGAGCTGTTTTTT.

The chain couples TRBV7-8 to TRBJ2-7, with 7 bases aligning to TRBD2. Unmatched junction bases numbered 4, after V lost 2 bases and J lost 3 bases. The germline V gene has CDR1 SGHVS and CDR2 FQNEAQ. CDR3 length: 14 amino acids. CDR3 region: CASSLRGGFYEQYF. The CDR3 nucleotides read TGTGCCAGCAGCTTACGGGGAGGGTTCTACGAGCAGTACTTC.

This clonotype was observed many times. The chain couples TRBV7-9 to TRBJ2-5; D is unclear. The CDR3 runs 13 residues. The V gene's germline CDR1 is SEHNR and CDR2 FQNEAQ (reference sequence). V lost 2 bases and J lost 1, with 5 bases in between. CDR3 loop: CASSLYSQETQYF. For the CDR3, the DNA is TGTGCCAGCAGCTTATACAGCCAAGAGACCCAGTACTTC.

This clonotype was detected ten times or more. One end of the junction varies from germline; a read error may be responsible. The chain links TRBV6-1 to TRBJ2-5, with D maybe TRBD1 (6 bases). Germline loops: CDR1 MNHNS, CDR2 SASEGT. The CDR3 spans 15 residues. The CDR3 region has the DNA TGTCCCAGCCATTCTACCGGGACAACCAAAGAGACCCAGTACTTC. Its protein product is CPSHSTGTTKETQYF.

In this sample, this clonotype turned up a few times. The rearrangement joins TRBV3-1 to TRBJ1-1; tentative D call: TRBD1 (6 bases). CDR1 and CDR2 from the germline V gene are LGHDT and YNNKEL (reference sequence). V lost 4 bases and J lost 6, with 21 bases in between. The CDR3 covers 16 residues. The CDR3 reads CASSLRDTAFVAEAFF. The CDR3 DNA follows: TGTGCCAGCAGCCTGCGGGACACGGCCTTTGTCGCTGAAGCTTTCTTT.